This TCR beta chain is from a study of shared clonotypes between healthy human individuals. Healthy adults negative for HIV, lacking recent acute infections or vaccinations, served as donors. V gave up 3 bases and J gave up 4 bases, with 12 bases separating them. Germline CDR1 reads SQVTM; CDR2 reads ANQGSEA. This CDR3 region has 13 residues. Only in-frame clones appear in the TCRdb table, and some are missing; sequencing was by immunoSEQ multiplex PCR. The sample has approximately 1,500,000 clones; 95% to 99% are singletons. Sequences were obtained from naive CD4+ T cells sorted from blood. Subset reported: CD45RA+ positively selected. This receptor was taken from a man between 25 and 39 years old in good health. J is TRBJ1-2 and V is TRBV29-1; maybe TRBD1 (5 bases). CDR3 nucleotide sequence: TGCAGCGTTGAGGTGCAGGGTGGCTATGGCTACACCTTC. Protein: CSVEVQGGYGYTF. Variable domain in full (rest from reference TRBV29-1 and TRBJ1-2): SAVISQKPSRDICQRGTSLTIQCQVDSQVTMMFWYRQQPGQSLTLIATANQGSEATYESGFVIDKFPISRPNLTFSTLTVSNMSPEDSSIYLCSVEVQGGYGYTFGSGTRLTVV.